Presented here are 21 T cell receptor beta chains from one specimen sequenced in a study of response to subunit inactivated influenza vaccine. TCRdb ran MiXCR on the RT-PCR reads and lists one entry per CDR3 protein. The table lists about 780,000 distinct CDR3 sequences, around 18% of them singletons. The sequences come from PBMCs from blood, collected 4 to 6 days after vaccination. The receptors were gathered from a man aged 50-60 years who received an inactivated influenza vaccine.

There are a few counts of this clonotype. This CDR3 reads CASIPPGTGQGAFF. As DNA, the CDR3 is TGTGCCAGCATCCCCCCCGGGACAGGTCAAGGAGCTTTCTTT. V is TRBV7-2 and J is TRBJ1-1; 8 bases map to TRBD1. CDR3 size: 14 residues. Unmatched junction bases numbered 14, after V lost 7 bases and J lost 10 bases. Germline V lookup: CDR1 SGHTA, CDR2 FQGNSA.

V gene TRBV4-2 combines with J gene TRBJ2-1; the D is unclear. The germline V gene has CDR1 LGHNA and CDR2 YNFKEQ. The V gene lost 1 base and the J gene lost 2 bases, with 9 bases spanning the gap. CDR3 length: 15 residues. The CDR3: CASSQGAGTYNEQFF. In DNA form, the CDR3 reads TGTGCCAGCAGCCAAGGAGCAGGTACCTACAATGAGCAGTTCTTC.

The rearrangement joins TRBV3-1 to TRBJ2-1, with D perhaps TRBD2 (5 bases). Germline CDR1 is LGHDT and CDR2 is YNNKEL (reference sequence). Trimming stripped 5 bases from V and 0 bases from J, with 14 bases between. The CDR3 runs to 16 residues. This CDR3 reads CASSTPAGLSYNEQFF. The CDR3 bases are TGTGCCAGCAGCACCCCTGCCGGACTCTCCTACAATGAGCAGTTCTTC.

This clonotype was recorded at least ten times. The chain links TRBV29-1 to TRBJ2-1; TRBD2 matches 7 bases. The CDR3 runs to 14 residues. The germline gives CDR1 SQVTM, CDR2 ANQGSEA. Trimming cost V 4 bases and J 0 bases; bases outside gene matches: 3. In DNA, the CDR3 is TGCAGCGTTGGACTAGCTCGCTCCTACAATGAGCAGTTCTTC. This sequence encodes CSVGLARSYNEQFF.

The gene calls are TRBV11-2 and TRBJ2-1, with 9 bases lining up with TRBD2. The ends lost 5 bases at V and 4 bases at J; junction bases unmatched: 12. The CDR3 length is 17 residues. Germline lookup yields CDR1 SGHAT and CDR2 FQNNGV. CDR3 nucleotide sequence: TGTGCCAGCAGCGAACTGAGGAGCGGGGGGAAATACAATGAGCAGTTCTTC. Translating gives CASSELRSGGKYNEQFF. The whole variable domain, remainder taken from reference TRBV11-2 and TRBJ2-1, is EAGVAQSPRYKIIEKRQSVAFWCNPISGHATLYWYQQILGQGPKLLIQFQNNGVVDDSQLPKDRFSAERLKGVDSTLKIQPAKLEDSAVYLCASSELRSGGKYNEQFFGPGTRLTVL.

This chain uses TRBV20-1 with TRBJ2-5; 9 positions agree with TRBD2. This CDR3 region has 13 residues. Germline trimming cut 6 bases from V and 5 bases from J; bases unmatched to any gene: 7. The germline CDR1 and CDR2 sequences are DFQATT and SNEGSKA (reference sequence). The CDR3 nucleotides are TGCAGTGCAAAGCGGAGCGGGAGGGAGACCCAGTACTTC. The encoded protein is CSAKRSGRETQYF.

The CDR3 DNA sequence: TGTGCCAGCAGCAAAAACAGGGAAACGTCTGAGCAGTACTTC. The encoded protein is CASSKNRETSEQYF. V gene TRBV7-2 combines with J gene TRBJ2-7; D is possibly TRBD1 (6 bases). CDR1 and CDR2 from the germline V gene are SGHTA and FQGNSA. V lost 5 bases to trimming and J lost 7 bases, with 18 bases between them. This CDR3 has 14 amino acids.

In its sample, this clonotype was seen many times. V is TRBV5-1 and J is TRBJ2-7; D is possibly TRBD1 (6 bases). Trimming pared 4 bases from V and 6 bases from J, leaving 17 bases between. This CDR3 contains 14 residues. In germline, CDR1 is SGHRS, CDR2 YFSETQ. In DNA form, the CDR3 reads TGCGCCAGCAGCCTGGACAGAATGGCACGCGAGCAGTACTTC. This codes for CASSLDRMAREQYF.

V usage is TRBV20-1 and J usage is TRBJ2-7; D not resolved. The CDR3 length is 14 residues. V shed 1 base and J shed 0 bases, with 10 bases lying between them. The V gene's germline CDR1 is DFQATT and CDR2 SNEGSKA (reference sequence). DNA for the CDR3: TGCAGTGCTAGAGTCGCTAGGATCTCCTACGAGCAGTACTTC. It codes for CSARVARISYEQYF.

This clonotype was counted a few times. The rearrangement links TRBV7-2 to TRBJ2-3; D is unresolved. CDR3 length: 12 amino acids. Germline V gene data show CDR1 as SGHTA and CDR2 as FQGNSA. Trimming cost V 3 bases and J 5 bases, with 6 bases left between them. The CDR3 nucleotides are TGTGCCAGCAGCTTTTACGGAGATACGCAGTATTTT. It codes for CASSFYGDTQYF.

CDR3 DNA sequence: TGCAGTGCTAGAGATCTTTTAGGGCACACAGATACGCAGTATTTT. It translates to CSARDLLGHTDTQYF. The V call is TRBV20-1, the J call TRBJ2-3; D is undetermined. Germline V gives CDR1 DFQATT, CDR2 SNEGSKA (reference sequence). CDR3 length: 15 residues. Trimming took 0 bases from V and 2 from J, leaving 12 bases between them.

This clonotype occurred many times. The chain uses TRBV7-2 and TRBJ1-5; D unresolved. This CDR3 has 14 residues. Germline CDR1 is SGHTA and CDR2 is FQGNSA. V was pared by 3 bases and J by 5 bases, with 11 bases between. The CDR3 nucleotides are TGTGCCAGCAGCTTTTCACGGGGAGATCAGCCCCAGCATTTT. The encoded protein is CASSFSRGDQPQHF.

This clonotype appeared a few times. The CDR3 region is CSAPSQGRKETQYF. CDR3 nucleotides: TGCAGTGCCCCCTCACAGGGACGAAAAGAGACCCAGTACTTC. The V gene is TRBV20-1, the J gene TRBJ2-5; possible D gene TRBD1, 6 bases. V was cut by 6 bases and J by 3 bases, with 17 bases left in between. The CDR3 length is 14 residues. Germline CDR1 DFQATT, CDR2 SNEGSKA (reference sequence).

V usage is TRBV20-1 and J usage is TRBJ2-7; D possibly corresponds to TRBD2 (6 bases). With 6 bases removed from V and 5 bases from J, the gap between germline ends came to 14 bases. The CDR3 is 12 residues long. CDR1 is DFQATT, CDR2 SNEGSKA, per germline (reference sequence). The DNA for the CDR3 is TGCAGTGCAAGACCGGGGGTACACGAGCAGTACTTC. Its translation is CSARPGVHEQYF.

This clonotype was observed at least ten times. The chain joins TRBV12-3 or TRBV12-4 to TRBJ1-1; D perhaps matches TRBD1 (6 bases). The CDR3 consists of 13 residues. The ends were cut back, 5 bases at V and 4 bases at J, with 11 bases in the middle. The CDR3 nucleotides read TGTGCCAGCAGTCTCGGGACACCCACTGAAGCTTTCTTT. This gives the protein CASSLGTPTEAFF.

This clonotype occurred a few times. The chain joins TRBV2 to TRBJ2-7; 8 bases are shared with TRBD2. V shed 10 bases and J 0 bases; nucleotides not matched to a gene: 5. This CDR3 is 13 amino acids long. Germline CDR1 SNHLY, CDR2 FYNNEI. CDR3 sequence reads: CATSGGSSYEQYF. In nucleotides, the CDR3 is TGTGCCACCTCGGGGGGGAGCTCCTACGAGCAGTACTTC.

The gene calls are TRBV7-9 and TRBJ1-1; no reliable D call. Germline assignment: CDR1 SEHNR and CDR2 FQNEAQ (reference sequence). This CDR3 has 14 amino acids. Deletions cut 3 bases from V and 5 bases from J, with 13 bases between. CDR3 sequence: CASSLSGGRTEAFF. The CDR3 DNA reads TGTGCCAGCAGCTTGTCGGGAGGAAGAACTGAAGCTTTCTTT.

This clonotype has a handful of counts. The gene calls are TRBV12-3 or TRBV12-4 and TRBJ2-1, with 9 bases fitting TRBD2. The CDR3 runs to 15 residues. Trimming at V came to 5 bases and at J to 3 bases, leaving 5 bases not matched to a gene. CDR3 sequence: CASSVSGSGYNEQFF. Written as DNA, the CDR3 is TGTGCCAGCAGTGTTAGCGGGAGCGGCTACAATGAGCAGTTCTTC.

The rearrangement links TRBV6-5 to TRBJ2-7; 7 bases are a match to TRBD1. The CDR3 has 15 amino acids. Losses at the gene ends were 2 bases for V and 2 bases for J; bases not matched to a gene: 6. Per germline, CDR1 MNHEY and CDR2 SVGAGI. The CDR3 loop is CASSYRQGETYEQYF. DNA for the CDR3: TGTGCCAGCAGTTACCGACAGGGTGAAACCTACGAGCAGTACTTC.

The sample holds many counts of this clonotype. V gene TRBV7-2 combines with J gene TRBJ2-7; possibly TRBD2 for D (5 bases). Germline assignment: CDR1 SGHTA and CDR2 FQGNSA. The CDR3 loop spans 14 amino acids. V lost 0 bases, J lost 0 bases, and 6 bases lay in between. The CDR3 is CASSLARASYEQYF. The CDR3 nucleotides read TGTGCCAGCAGCTTAGCGCGGGCCTCCTACGAGCAGTACTTC.

The chain employs TRBV5-6 and TRBJ2-7, with TRBD2 matching over 16 bases. The length of the CDR3 is 14 residues. Per germline, CDR1 SGHDT and CDR2 YYEEEE. V dropped 3 bases and J dropped 12; count of bases not matched to a gene: 6. CDR3 coding DNA: TGTGCCAGCAGCTCGGGACTAGCGGGAGGGCCGCGGTACTTC. Translation: CASSSGLAGGPRYF.